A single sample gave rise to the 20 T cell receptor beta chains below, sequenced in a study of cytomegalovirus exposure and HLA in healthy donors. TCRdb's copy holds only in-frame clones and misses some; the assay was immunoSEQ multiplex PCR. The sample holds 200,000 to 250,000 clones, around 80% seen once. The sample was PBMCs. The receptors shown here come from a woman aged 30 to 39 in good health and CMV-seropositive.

DNA of the CDR3: TGTGCCAGCAGTTCGTGGGGGAACAACTATGGCTACACCTTC. Amino acids: CASSSWGNNYGYTF. The chain links TRBV27 to TRBJ1-2; maybe TRBD1 (5 bases). Germline values: CDR1 MNHEY, CDR2 SMNVEV (reference sequence). Between the trimmed V and J ends, which lost 4 bases and 2 bases, there was a span of 11 bases. This CDR3 comprises 14 residues.

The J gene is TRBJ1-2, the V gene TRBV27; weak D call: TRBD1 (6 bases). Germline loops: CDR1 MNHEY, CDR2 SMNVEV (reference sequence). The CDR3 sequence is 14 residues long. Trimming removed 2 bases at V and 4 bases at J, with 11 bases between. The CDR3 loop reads CASSLTGPSYGYTF. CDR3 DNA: TGTGCCAGCAGTTTAACAGGGCCCTCCTATGGCTACACCTTC.

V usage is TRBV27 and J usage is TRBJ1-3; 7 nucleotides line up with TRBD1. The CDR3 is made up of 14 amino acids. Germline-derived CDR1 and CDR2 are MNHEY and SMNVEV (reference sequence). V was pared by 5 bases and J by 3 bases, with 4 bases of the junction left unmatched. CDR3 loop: CASSPQGNGNTIYF. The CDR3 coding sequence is TGTGCCAGCAGTCCACAGGGGAATGGAAACACCATATATTTT.

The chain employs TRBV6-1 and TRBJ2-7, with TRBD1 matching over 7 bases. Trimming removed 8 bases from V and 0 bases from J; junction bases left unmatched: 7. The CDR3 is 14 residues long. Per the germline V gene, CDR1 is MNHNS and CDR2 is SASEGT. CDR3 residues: CASFLGTASYEQYF. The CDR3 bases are TGTGCCAGCTTCTTGGGGACAGCCTCCTACGAGCAGTACTTC.

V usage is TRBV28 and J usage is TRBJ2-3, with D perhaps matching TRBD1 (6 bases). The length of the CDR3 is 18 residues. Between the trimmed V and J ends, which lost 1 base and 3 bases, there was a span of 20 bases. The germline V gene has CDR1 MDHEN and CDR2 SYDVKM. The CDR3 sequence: CASSLSHPDRGGTDTQYF. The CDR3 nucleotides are TGTGCCAGCAGTTTATCCCACCCGGACAGAGGGGGAACAGATACGCAGTATTTT.

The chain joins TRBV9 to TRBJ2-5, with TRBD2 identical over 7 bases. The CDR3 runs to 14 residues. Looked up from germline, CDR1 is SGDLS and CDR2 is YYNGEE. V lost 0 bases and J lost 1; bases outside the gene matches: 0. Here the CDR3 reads CASSVAGGQETQYF. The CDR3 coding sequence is TGTGCCAGCAGCGTAGCGGGGGGCCAAGAGACCCAGTACTTC.

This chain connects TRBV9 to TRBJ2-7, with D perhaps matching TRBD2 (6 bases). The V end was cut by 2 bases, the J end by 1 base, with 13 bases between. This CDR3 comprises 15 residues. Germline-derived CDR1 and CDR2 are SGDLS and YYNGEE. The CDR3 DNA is TGTGCCAGCAGCGTCTTAGCGGAACCTTCCTACGAGCAGTACTTC. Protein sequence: CASSVLAEPSYEQYF.

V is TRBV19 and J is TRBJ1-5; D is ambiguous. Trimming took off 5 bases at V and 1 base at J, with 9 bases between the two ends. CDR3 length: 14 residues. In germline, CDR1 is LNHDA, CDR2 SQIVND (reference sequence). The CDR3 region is CASSRGLSNQPQHF. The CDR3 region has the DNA TGTGCCAGTAGTCGAGGGCTAAGCAATCAGCCCCAGCATTTT.

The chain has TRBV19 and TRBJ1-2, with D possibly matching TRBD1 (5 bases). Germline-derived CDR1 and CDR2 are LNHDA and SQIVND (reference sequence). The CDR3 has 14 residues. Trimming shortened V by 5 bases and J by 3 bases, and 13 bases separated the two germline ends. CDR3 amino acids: CASSPGWGYYGYTF. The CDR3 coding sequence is TGTGCCAGTAGTCCAGGGTGGGGCTACTATGGCTACACCTTC.

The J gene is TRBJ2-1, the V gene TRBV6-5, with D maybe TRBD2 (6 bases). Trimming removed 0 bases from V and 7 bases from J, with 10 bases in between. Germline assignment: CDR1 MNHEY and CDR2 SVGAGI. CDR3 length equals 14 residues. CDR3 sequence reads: CASSYSILANEQFF. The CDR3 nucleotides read TGTGCCAGCAGTTACTCCATTCTAGCGAATGAGCAGTTCTTC.

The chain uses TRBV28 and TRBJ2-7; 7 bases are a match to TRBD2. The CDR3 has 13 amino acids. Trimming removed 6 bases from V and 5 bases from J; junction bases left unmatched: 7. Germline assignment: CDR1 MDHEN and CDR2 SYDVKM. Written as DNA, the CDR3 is TGTGCCAGCAGACGGACGGGAGGCCACGAGCAGTACTTC. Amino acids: CASRRTGGHEQYF.

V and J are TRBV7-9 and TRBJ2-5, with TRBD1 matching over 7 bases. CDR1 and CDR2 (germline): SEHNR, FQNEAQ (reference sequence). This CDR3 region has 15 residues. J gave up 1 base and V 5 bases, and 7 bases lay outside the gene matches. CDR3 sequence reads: CASSLIDRAQETQYF. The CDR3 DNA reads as TGTGCCAGCAGCCTTATCGACAGGGCCCAAGAGACCCAGTACTTC.

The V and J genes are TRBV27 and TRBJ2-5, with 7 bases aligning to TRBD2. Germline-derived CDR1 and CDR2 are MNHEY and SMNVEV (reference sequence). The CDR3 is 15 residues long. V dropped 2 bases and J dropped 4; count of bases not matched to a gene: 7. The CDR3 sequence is CASSLLREVGETQYF. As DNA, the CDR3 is TGTGCCAGCAGTTTACTCCGGGAGGTGGGAGAGACCCAGTACTTC.

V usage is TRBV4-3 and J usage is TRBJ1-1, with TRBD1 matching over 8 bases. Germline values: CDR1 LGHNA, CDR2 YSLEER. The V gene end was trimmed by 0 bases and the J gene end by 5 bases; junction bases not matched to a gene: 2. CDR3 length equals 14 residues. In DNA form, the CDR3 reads TGCGCCAGCAGCCAAGACAGGGGGCGAACTGAAGCTTTCTTT. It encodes CASSQDRGRTEAFF.

The CDR3 spells CASSYSGGGQETQYF. CDR3 coding DNA: TGTGCCAGCAGTTACTCAGGGGGAGGGCAAGAGACCCAGTACTTC. The chain is built from TRBV6-5 and TRBJ2-5, with D possibly being TRBD2 (7 bases). Trimming cost V 0 bases and J 2 bases, with 10 bases left between them. Germline CDR1 reads MNHEY; CDR2 reads SVGAGI. The CDR3 contains 15 residues.

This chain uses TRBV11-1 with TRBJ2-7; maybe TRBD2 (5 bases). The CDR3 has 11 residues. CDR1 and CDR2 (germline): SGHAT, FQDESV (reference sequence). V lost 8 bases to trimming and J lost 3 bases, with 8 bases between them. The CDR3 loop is CASHGNYEQYF. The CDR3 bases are TGTGCCAGCCACGGGAACTACGAGCAGTACTTC.

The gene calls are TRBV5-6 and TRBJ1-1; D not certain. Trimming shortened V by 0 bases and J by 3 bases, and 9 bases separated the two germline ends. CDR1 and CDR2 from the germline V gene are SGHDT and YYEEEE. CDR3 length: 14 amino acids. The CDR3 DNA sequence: TGTGCCAGCAGCTTGGGGGGTGGGGACACTGAAGCTTTCTTT. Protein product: CASSLGGGDTEAFF.

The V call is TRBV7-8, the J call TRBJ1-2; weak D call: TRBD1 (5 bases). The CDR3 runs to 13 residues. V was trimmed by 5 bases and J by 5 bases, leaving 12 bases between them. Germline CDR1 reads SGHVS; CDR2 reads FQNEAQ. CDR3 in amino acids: CASSDGTEYGYTF. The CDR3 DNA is TGTGCCAGCAGCGACGGGACTGAGTATGGCTACACCTTC.

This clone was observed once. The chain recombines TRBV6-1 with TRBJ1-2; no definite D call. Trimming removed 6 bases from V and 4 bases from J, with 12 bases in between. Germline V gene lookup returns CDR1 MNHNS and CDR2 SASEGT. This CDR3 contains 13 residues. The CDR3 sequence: CASSQIAGYGYTF. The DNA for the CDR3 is TGTGCCAGCAGCCAAATAGCCGGCTATGGCTACACCTTC.

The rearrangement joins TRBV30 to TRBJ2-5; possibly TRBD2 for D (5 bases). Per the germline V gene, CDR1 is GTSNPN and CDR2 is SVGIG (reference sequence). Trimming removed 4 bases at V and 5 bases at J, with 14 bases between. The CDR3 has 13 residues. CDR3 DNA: TGTGCCTGGACCCCGTCTAGCTGGGAGACCCAGTACTTC. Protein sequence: CAWTPSSWETQYF.